Below are 14 T cell receptor beta chains sequenced from a single sample in a study of blood T cell repertoires in COVID-19. Some clones are missing from TCRdb's copy, which holds only in-frame ones; the method was immunoSEQ multiplex PCR. Of 150,000 to 200,000 clones in the sample, approximately 83% are singletons; the top ten hold roughly 13%. The material sequenced was PBMCs or T cells enriched from blood (not recorded which). The receptors were sampled from a woman aged 55 to 70 who had recovered from COVID-19.

This chain uses TRBV3-1 (or the pseudogene TRBV3-2) with TRBJ1-4; possible D gene TRBD1, 5 bases. The CDR3 loop spans 15 amino acids. The V and J ends lost 3 bases and 8 bases respectively, with 16 bases between them. From germline, CDR1 is LGHDT and CDR2 YNNKEL (reference sequence). The CDR3 coding sequence is TGTGCCAGCAGCCAGACCTACAGGCCCTCGGAAAAACTGTTTTTT. Translated: CASSQTYRPSEKLFF.

The chain carries TRBV27 and TRBJ2-1; D may be TRBD1 (6 bases). Germline values: CDR1 MNHEY, CDR2 SMNVEV (reference sequence). The CDR3 runs to 13 residues. Trimming took 2 bases from V and 6 from J, leaving 8 bases between them. Here the CDR3 reads CASSLMGANEQFF. The CDR3 DNA reads as TGTGCCAGCAGTTTAATGGGGGCCAATGAGCAGTTCTTC.

This clone is a singleton in its sample. CDR3 coding DNA: TGTGCCAGCAGTCCCGGACTGTCAAAGCGAGCTTTCTTT. Its translation is CASSPGLSKRAFF. The J gene is TRBJ1-1, the V gene TRBV25-1, with unresolved D. The CDR3 covers 13 residues. Germline V gives CDR1 MGHDK, CDR2 SYGVNS. V lost 5 bases and J 10 bases, leaving 17 bases between the germline ends.

This chain joins TRBV30 and TRBJ1-4, with D possibly being TRBD1 (6 bases). The CDR3 spans 14 residues. V gave up 3 bases and J gave up 4 bases, with 12 bases separating them. Germline V gene data show CDR1 as GTSNPN and CDR2 as SVGIG (reference sequence). The CDR3 loop reads CAWSMTGLNEKLFF. The CDR3, as DNA: TGTGCCTGGAGCATGACAGGTCTTAATGAAAAACTGTTTTTT.

The V call is TRBV7-9, the J call TRBJ2-7; 8 bases map to TRBD2. Germline values: CDR1 SEHNR, CDR2 FQNEAQ (reference sequence). CDR3 length equals 16 residues. V was pared by 5 bases and J by 4 bases, with 13 bases of the junction left unmatched. The DNA for the CDR3 is TGTGCCAGCAGCCTCTCCGGCCTAGCGGGCTTTTACGAGCAGTACTTC. Residues: CASSLSGLAGFYEQYF.

The V call is TRBV4-2, the J call TRBJ2-3, with 9 bases matching TRBD2. The CDR3 has 14 amino acids. The V and J ends lost 6 bases and 5 bases, in that order; junction bases with no gene match: 6. Germline lookup yields CDR1 LGHNA and CDR2 YNFKEQ. The CDR3 nucleotides read TGTGCCAGCAGGCGGGGGGGGCCGGAAGATACGCAGTATTTT. This encodes CASRRGGPEDTQYF.

CDR3 bases: TGTGCCAGCAGTTCGGGGGACGCTAGCACAGATACGCAGTATTTT. Translating it yields CASSSGDASTDTQYF. V usage is TRBV6-5 and J usage is TRBJ2-3, with a tentative D call TRBD2 (6 bases). The CDR3 extends over 15 amino acids. V lost 4 bases to trimming and J lost 0 bases, with 11 bases between them. Germline V gene data show CDR1 as MNHEY and CDR2 as SVGAGI.

The count of this clone is one. CDR3 sequence (DNA): TGTGCCAGCAGAAATCGGGACAGGACTTATGGCTACACCTTC. Amino acid sequence: CASRNRDRTYGYTF. The genes are TRBV5-4 and TRBJ1-2, with TRBD1 matching over 8 bases. CDR3 length: 14 residues. J lost 5 bases, V lost 5 bases, and 8 bases had no gene match. Per the germline V gene, CDR1 is SGHNT and CDR2 is YYREEE (reference sequence).

The CDR3 loop reads CASSLSQGDGYTF. In DNA, the CDR3 is TGTGCCAGCAGTTTAAGTCAGGGGGATGGCTACACCTTC. The J gene is TRBJ1-2, the V gene TRBV28; TRBD1 agrees at 7 bases. CDR1 MDHEN and CDR2 SYDVKM come from the germline V gene. V lost 2 bases, J lost 6 bases, and 3 bases stayed unmatched. This CDR3 contains 13 residues.

The chain is built from TRBV5-4 and TRBJ2-5; 10 nucleotides line up with TRBD2. Germline V CDR1 and CDR2: SGHNT, YYREEE (reference sequence). The CDR3 is made up of 15 amino acids. The junction had 7 bases not matched to a gene; V was cut back by 4 bases and J by 4 bases. As DNA, the CDR3 is TGTGCCAGCAGCCCGAGCGGGAGGGCTGGAGAGACCCAGTACTTC. It translates to CASSPSGRAGETQYF. Full variable domain (rest looked up from reference TRBV5-4 and TRBJ2-5): ETGVTQSPTHLIKTRGQQVTLRCSSQSGHNTVSWYQQALGQGPQFIFQYYREEENGRGNFPPRFSGLQFPNYSSELNVNALELDDSALYLCASSPSGRAGETQYFGPGTRLLVL.

The rearrangement links TRBV5-8 to TRBJ1-4; possible D gene TRBD1, 5 bases. The CDR3 is 17 amino acids. Trimming removed 7 bases at V and 3 bases at J, with 22 bases between. Germline CDR1 SGHTS, CDR2 YDEGEE. The CDR3 spells CASQSCRQPDPNEKLFF. The DNA of the CDR3 is TGTGCCAGCCAAAGTTGCCGACAGCCGGACCCTAATGAAAAACTGTTTTTT.

The J gene is TRBJ1-2, the V gene TRBV5-1; D gene unclear. CDR1 and CDR2 from the germline V gene are SGHRS and YFSETQ. CDR3 length: 13 amino acids. The V end was cut by 1 base, the J end by 4 bases, with 8 bases between. The DNA of the CDR3 is TGCGCCAGCAGCTTGTGGTCGGGCTATGGCTACACCTTC. Amino acid sequence: CASSLWSGYGYTF.

The CDR3 region has the DNA TGTGCCAGCAGCGCCTATGGAGGACTCTACGAGCAGTACTTC. Protein sequence: CASSAYGGLYEQYF. The J gene is TRBJ2-7, the V gene TRBV11-2; perhaps TRBD2 as D (5 bases). Germline assignment: CDR1 SGHAT and CDR2 FQNNGV. The CDR3 runs 14 residues. Trimming took off 5 bases at V and 3 bases at J, with 14 bases between the two ends.

The rearrangement joins TRBV10-2 to TRBJ1-1; unclear D gene. In germline, CDR1 is WSHSY, CDR2 SAAADI. This CDR3 region has 11 residues. The V end lost 8 bases, the J end lost 10 bases, and 14 bases lay between the germline ends. The CDR3 DNA is TGCGCCAGCCTCGAGACCGGGAGAGCTTTCTTT. As protein: CASLETGRAFF.